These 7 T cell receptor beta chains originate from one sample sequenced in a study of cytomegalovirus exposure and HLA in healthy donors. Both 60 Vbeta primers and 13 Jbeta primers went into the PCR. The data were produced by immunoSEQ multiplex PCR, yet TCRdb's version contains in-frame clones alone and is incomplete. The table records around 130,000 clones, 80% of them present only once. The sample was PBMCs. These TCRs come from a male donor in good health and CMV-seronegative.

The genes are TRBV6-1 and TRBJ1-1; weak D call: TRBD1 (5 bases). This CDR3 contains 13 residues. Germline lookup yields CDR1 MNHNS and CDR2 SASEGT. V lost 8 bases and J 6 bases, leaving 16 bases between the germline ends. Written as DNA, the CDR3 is TGTGCCAGCGCCGTCGGGTCGGGGGCTGAAGCTTTCTTT. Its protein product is CASAVGSGAEAFF.

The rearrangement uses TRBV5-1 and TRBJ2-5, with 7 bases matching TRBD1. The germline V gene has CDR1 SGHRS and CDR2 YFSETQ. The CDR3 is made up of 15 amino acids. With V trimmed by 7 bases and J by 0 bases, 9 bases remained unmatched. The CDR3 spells CASGPSGQYQETQYF. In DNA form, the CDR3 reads TGCGCCAGCGGCCCCTCGGGACAGTACCAAGAGACCCAGTACTTC.

In DNA, the CDR3 is TGTGCCAGCAGCCAAGCCCTTTCCGGGACTAGTCGCACAGATACGCAGTATTTT. It is translated as CASSQALSGTSRTDTQYF. The chain combines TRBV14 with TRBJ2-3; 8 positions agree with TRBD2. The trim removed 1 base at V and 1 base at J, leaving 10 bases unmatched. The CDR3 runs 18 residues. The germline V gene encodes CDR1 SGHDN and CDR2 FVKESK.

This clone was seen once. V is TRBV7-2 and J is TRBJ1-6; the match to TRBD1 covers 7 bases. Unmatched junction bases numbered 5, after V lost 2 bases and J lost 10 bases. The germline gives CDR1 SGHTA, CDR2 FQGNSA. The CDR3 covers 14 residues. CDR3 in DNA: TGTGCCAGCAGCTTACTACAGGGACAGTCACCCCTCCACTTT. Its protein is CASSLLQGQSPLHF.

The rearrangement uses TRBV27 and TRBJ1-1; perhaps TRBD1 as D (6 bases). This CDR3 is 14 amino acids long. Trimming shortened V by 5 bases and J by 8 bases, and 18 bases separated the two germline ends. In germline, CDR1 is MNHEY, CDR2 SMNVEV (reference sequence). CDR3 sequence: CASSPGTRTREAFF. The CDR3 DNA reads TGTGCCAGCAGTCCAGGGACACGGACCCGCGAAGCTTTCTTT.

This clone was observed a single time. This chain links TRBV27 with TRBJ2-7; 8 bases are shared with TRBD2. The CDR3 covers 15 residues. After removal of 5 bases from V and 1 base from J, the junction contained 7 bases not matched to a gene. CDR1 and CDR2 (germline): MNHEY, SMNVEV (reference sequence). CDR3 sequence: CASSPQTSASYEQYF. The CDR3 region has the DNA TGTGCCAGCAGTCCACAGACTAGCGCGTCCTACGAGCAGTACTTC.

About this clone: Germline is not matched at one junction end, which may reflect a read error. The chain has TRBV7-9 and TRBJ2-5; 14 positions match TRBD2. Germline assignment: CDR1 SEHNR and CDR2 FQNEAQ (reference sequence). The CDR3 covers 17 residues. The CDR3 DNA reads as TGTTCCAGCAGCACTGGAGGACTAGCGGGGGGTGGAGAGACCCAGTACTTC. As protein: CSSSTGGLAGGGETQYF.